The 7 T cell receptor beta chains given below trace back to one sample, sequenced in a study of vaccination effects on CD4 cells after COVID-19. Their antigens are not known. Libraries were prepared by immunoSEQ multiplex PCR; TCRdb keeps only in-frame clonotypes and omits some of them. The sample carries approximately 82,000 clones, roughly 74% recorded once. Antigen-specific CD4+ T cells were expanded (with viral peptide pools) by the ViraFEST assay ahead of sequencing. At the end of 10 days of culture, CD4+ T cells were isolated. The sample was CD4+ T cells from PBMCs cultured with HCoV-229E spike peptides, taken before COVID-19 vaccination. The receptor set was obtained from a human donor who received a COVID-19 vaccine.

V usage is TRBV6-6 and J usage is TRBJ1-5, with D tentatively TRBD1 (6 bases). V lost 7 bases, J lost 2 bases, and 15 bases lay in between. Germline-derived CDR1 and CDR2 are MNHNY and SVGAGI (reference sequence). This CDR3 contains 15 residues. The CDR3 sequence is CASTEQGSGNQPQHF. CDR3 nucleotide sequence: TGTGCCAGCACCGAACAGGGTAGTGGCAATCAGCCCCAGCATTTT.

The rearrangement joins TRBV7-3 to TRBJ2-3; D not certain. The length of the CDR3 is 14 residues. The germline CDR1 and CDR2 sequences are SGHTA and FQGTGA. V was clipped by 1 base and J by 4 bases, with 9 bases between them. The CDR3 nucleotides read TGTGCCAGCAGCTTAAGGGTTAGCCCAGATACGCAGTATTTT. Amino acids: CASSLRVSPDTQYF.

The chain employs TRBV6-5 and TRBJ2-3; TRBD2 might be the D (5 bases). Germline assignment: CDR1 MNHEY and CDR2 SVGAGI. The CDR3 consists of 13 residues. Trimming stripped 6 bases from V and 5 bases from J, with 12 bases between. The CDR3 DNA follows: TGTGCCAGCAGCCCCACGAGGGTAGATACGCAGTATTTT. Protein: CASSPTRVDTQYF.

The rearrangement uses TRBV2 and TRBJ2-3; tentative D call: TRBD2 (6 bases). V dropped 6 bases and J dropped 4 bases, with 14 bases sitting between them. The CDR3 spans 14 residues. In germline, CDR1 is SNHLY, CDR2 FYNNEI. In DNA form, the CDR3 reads TGTGCCAGCAGACCGGGGGATGGGCCAGATACGCAGTATTTT. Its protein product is CASRPGDGPDTQYF.

CDR3 amino acids: CASSQRGGTEAFF. In nucleotides, the CDR3 is TGCGCCAGCAGCCAAAGGGGAGGAACTGAAGCTTTCTTT. The chain is built from TRBV5-1 and TRBJ1-1, with D possibly TRBD1 on 5 matching bases. CDR3 length equals 13 residues. Germline CDR1 reads SGHRS; CDR2 reads YFSETQ. V was shortened by 4 bases and J by 5 bases, with 12 bases between the two germline ends.

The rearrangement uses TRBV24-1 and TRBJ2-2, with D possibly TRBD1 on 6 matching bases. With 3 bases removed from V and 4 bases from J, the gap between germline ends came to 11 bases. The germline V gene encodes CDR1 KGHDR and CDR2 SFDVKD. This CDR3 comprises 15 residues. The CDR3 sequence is CATSDPGTSTGELFF. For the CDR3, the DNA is TGTGCCACCAGTGATCCAGGGACATCCACCGGGGAGCTGTTTTTT.

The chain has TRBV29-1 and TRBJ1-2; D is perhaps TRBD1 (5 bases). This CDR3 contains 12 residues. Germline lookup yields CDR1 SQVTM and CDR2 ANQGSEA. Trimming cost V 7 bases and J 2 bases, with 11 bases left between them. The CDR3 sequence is CSGIGGNYGYTF. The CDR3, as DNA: TGCAGCGGCATCGGGGGGAACTATGGCTACACCTTC.